A single sample gave rise to the 20 T cell receptor beta chains below, sequenced in a study of cytomegalovirus exposure and HLA in healthy donors. The PCR had 60 Vbeta and 13 Jbeta primers. Assay: immunoSEQ multiplex PCR; the TCRdb copy retains only in-frame clones and omits some. The table includes 150,000 to 200,000 clones, around 81% detected once. Input material: PBMCs. The receptors here all came from a woman aged 35 to 49 in good health and CMV-seronegative.

V gene TRBV7-8 combines with J gene TRBJ2-1, with TRBD2 as a possible D gene (7 bases). The CDR3 length is 14 residues. V dropped 7 bases and J dropped 4 bases, with 14 bases sitting between them. CDR1 and CDR2 from the germline V gene are SGHVS and FQNEAQ. CDR3 in DNA: TGTGCCAGCAAAGGGGGGCGGGGGTACAATGAGCAGTTCTTC. This encodes CASKGGRGYNEQFF.

This chain connects TRBV19 to TRBJ1-1, with 10 nucleotides matching TRBD1. Germline lookup yields CDR1 LNHDA and CDR2 SQIVND (reference sequence). Trimming took 5 bases from V and 1 from J; bases not matched to a gene: 10. This CDR3 has 17 residues. CDR3 protein: CASSPRDRGIKNTEAFF. The DNA of the CDR3 is TGTGCCAGTAGTCCCCGGGACAGGGGAATTAAGAACACTGAAGCTTTCTTT.

The V call is TRBV5-1, the J call TRBJ1-1; 7 bases agree with TRBD1. The CDR3 has 13 residues. Trimming at V came to 7 bases and at J to 1 base, leaving 4 bases not matched to a gene. The germline V gene has CDR1 SGHRS and CDR2 YFSETQ. The CDR3: CASGGTANTEAFF. The CDR3 nucleotides are TGCGCCAGCGGGGGGACAGCGAACACTGAAGCTTTCTTT.

The chain recombines TRBV7-3 with TRBJ1-1; no firm D call. The CDR3 totals 13 residues. Trimming cost V 5 bases and J 2 bases, with 9 bases left between them. The germline gives CDR1 SGHTA, CDR2 FQGTGA. In nucleotides, the CDR3 is TGTGCCAGCAGCGAGACACACAACACTGAAGCTTTCTTT. Translating it yields CASSETHNTEAFF.

The CDR3 is CASSRPEGEQFF. CDR3 in DNA: TGCGCCAGCAGCCGGCCAGAGGGGGAACAGTTCTTC. The chain recombines TRBV5-1 with TRBJ2-1, with D possibly matching TRBD1 (6 bases). Trimming shortened V by 4 bases and J by 13 bases, and 15 bases separated the two germline ends. Germline V gives CDR1 SGHRS, CDR2 YFSETQ. The CDR3 loop spans 12 amino acids.

The J gene is TRBJ1-1, the V gene TRBV18, with 7 nucleotides matching TRBD1. The V gene's germline CDR1 is KGHSH and CDR2 LQKENI. The CDR3 extends over 15 amino acids. The V segment lost 3 bases and the J segment 1 base; nucleotides outside the gene matches: 5. CDR3 amino acids: CASSPYGTENTEAFF. The CDR3 coding sequence is TGTGCCAGCTCACCTTATGGGACAGAGAACACTGAAGCTTTCTTT.

The chain combines TRBV13 with TRBJ2-2; TRBD2 matches at 11 bases. This CDR3 contains 18 residues. CDR1 PRHDT and CDR2 FYEKMQ come from the germline V gene (reference sequence). Unmatched junction bases numbered 12, after V lost 3 bases and J lost 6 bases. The CDR3 protein is CASSFGASGGRGAGELFF. The CDR3 DNA reads as TGTGCCAGCAGCTTCGGGGCTAGCGGGGGGAGAGGAGCCGGGGAGCTGTTTTTT.

The rearrangement links TRBV27 to TRBJ2-1; 8 positions agree with TRBD1. This CDR3 has 13 amino acids. Losses at the gene ends were 7 bases for V and 4 bases for J; bases not matched to a gene: 3. The germline V gene has CDR1 MNHEY and CDR2 SMNVEV (reference sequence). CDR3: CASKNRGYNEQFF. DNA for the CDR3: TGTGCCAGCAAGAACAGGGGGTACAATGAGCAGTTCTTC.

The J gene is TRBJ2-5, the V gene TRBV30, with 8 bases aligning to TRBD1. V dropped 3 bases and J dropped 2; count of bases not matched to a gene: 8. The CDR3 extends over 15 amino acids. The germline CDR1 and CDR2 sequences are GTSNPN and SVGIG (reference sequence). CDR3 nucleotides: TGTGCCTGGAGCGAGGACAGGGCTGGGCAAGAGACCCAGTACTTC. This encodes CAWSEDRAGQETQYF.

This clone appeared a few times. The CDR3 spells CASSRQGGEYEQYF. The CDR3 DNA follows: TGTGCCAGCAGCAGACAGGGGGGAGAGTACGAGCAGTACTTC. This chain uses TRBV11-3 with TRBJ2-7, with 9 bases matching TRBD1. V trimming: 5 bases; J trimming: 4 bases; junction bases outside the gene matches: 6. CDR1 and CDR2 from the germline V gene are SGHNT and YENEEA. The CDR3 runs 14 residues.

J is TRBJ2-1 and V is TRBV29-1; TRBD2 matches 8 bases. CDR1 is SQVTM, CDR2 ANQGSEA, per germline. This CDR3 has 16 residues. V was clipped by 8 bases and J by 5 bases; unmatched bases: 17. The CDR3 DNA reads TGCAGCACGCAACTAGCGGAGGGGCAACAGAACAATGAGCAGTTCTTC. Its protein is CSTQLAEGQQNNEQFF.

The chain carries TRBV5-1 and TRBJ1-1, with a weak D call TRBD1 (5 bases). Germline CDR1 SGHRS, CDR2 YFSETQ. Trimming shortened V by 3 bases and J by 0 bases, and 12 bases separated the two germline ends. The CDR3 totals 15 residues. The CDR3 sequence: CASSSSRGMNTEAFF. The CDR3, as DNA: TGCGCCAGCAGCTCTTCTAGGGGAATGAACACTGAAGCTTTCTTT. Looking up the rest from reference TRBV5-1 and TRBJ1-1 gives the full variable domain: KAGVTQTPRYLIKTRGQQVTLSCSPISGHRSVSWYQQTPGQGLQFLFEYFSETQRNKGNFPGRFSGRQFSNSRSEMNVSTLELGDSALYLCASSSSRGMNTEAFFGQGTRLTVV.

The gene calls are TRBV30 and TRBJ2-1, with TRBD2 matching over 15 bases. This CDR3 comprises 13 residues. The germline V gene has CDR1 GTSNPN and CDR2 SVGIG (reference sequence). V shed 5 bases and J 8 bases; nucleotides not matched to a gene: 1. CDR3 sequence (DNA): TGTGCCTGGGGACTAGCGGGAGGGCATGAGCAGTTCTTC. Translated: CAWGLAGGHEQFF.

The chain couples TRBV5-6 to TRBJ2-3, with D perhaps matching TRBD2 (6 bases). The CDR3 is made up of 13 amino acids. The germline gives CDR1 SGHDT, CDR2 YYEEEE. Deletions cut 6 bases from V and 5 bases from J, with 13 bases between. The CDR3 bases are TGTGCCAGCACCCCGGGAGTCAAAGATACGCAGTATTTT. This gives the protein CASTPGVKDTQYF.

This chain joins TRBV30 and TRBJ1-3; D gene ambiguous. This CDR3 spans 13 amino acids. Between the trimmed V and J ends, which lost 2 bases and 2 bases, there was a span of 7 bases. Per germline, CDR1 GTSNPN and CDR2 SVGIG (reference sequence). CDR3 sequence: CAWSLGAGNTIYF. CDR3 DNA: TGTGCCTGGAGTCTCGGAGCTGGAAACACCATATATTTT.

The chain recombines TRBV19 with TRBJ2-5; TRBD2 matches 7 bases. The V gene's germline CDR1 is LNHDA and CDR2 SQIVND (reference sequence). CDR3 size: 16 residues. V was clipped by 4 bases and J by 5 bases; unmatched bases: 13. The CDR3: CASSTTLGVAGETQYF. CDR3 DNA: TGTGCCAGTAGTACCACCCTTGGGGTAGCGGGTGAGACCCAGTACTTC.

This chain connects TRBV5-6 to TRBJ2-1; D ambiguous. Trimming removed 3 bases from V and 2 bases from J, with 15 bases in between. The germline V gene has CDR1 SGHDT and CDR2 YYEEEE. The CDR3 spans 16 residues. CDR3: CASSSTSAFTYNEQFF. Here the CDR3 DNA reads TGTGCCAGCAGCTCGACCTCAGCGTTTACCTACAATGAGCAGTTCTTC.

The chain uses TRBV5-1 and TRBJ2-3; 7 nucleotides agree with TRBD1. V was pared by 4 bases and J by 3 bases, with 2 bases of the junction left unmatched. The CDR3 is 13 residues long. The germline V gene encodes CDR1 SGHRS and CDR2 YFSETQ. The CDR3 here is CASSGGQTDTQYF. The CDR3 DNA follows: TGCGCCAGCAGCGGGGGACAGACAGATACGCAGTATTTT.

This chain joins TRBV13 and TRBJ2-1; TRBD2 is a possible D gene (6 bases). The V and J ends lost 8 bases and 6 bases respectively, with 17 bases between them. Germline-derived CDR1 and CDR2 are PRHDT and FYEKMQ (reference sequence). This CDR3 spans 14 amino acids. The CDR3 reads CASSTRKVSNEQFF. The CDR3 DNA is TGTGCCAGCTCGACTAGAAAGGTATCCAATGAGCAGTTCTTC.

J is TRBJ2-7 and V is TRBV29-1; D is possibly TRBD2 (5 bases). V was clipped by 5 bases and J by 3 bases, with 8 bases between them. The CDR3 runs to 11 residues. Germline V gives CDR1 SQVTM, CDR2 ANQGSEA. The CDR3 coding sequence is TGCAGCGTTTCTGAGGGCTACGAGCAGTACTTC. Translated, it gives CSVSEGYEQYF.